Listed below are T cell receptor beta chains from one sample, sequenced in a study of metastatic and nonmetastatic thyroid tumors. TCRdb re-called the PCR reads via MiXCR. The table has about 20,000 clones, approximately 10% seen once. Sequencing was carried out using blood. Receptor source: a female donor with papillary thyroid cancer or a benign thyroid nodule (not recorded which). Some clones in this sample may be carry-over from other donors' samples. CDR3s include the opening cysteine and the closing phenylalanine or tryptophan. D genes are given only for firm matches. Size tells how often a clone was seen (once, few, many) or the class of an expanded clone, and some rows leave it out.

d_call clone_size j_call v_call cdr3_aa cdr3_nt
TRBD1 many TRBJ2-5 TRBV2 CASENSGTGGEETQYF TGTGCCAGCGAAAACTCCGGGACAGGAGGAGAAGAGACCCAGTACTTC
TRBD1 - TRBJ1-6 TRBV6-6 CASSYSTGFYNSPLHF TGTGCCAGCAGTTACTCGACAGGGTTCTATAATTCACCCCTCCACTTT
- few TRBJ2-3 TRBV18 CASSPDLATGKGGDTDTQYF TGTGCCAGCTCACCAGATTTGGCAACAGGAAAGGGAGGAGACACAGATACGCAGTATTTT
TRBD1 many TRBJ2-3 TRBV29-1 CSVGQVGDTQYF TGCAGCGTGGGACAGGTGGGGGATACGCAGTATTTT
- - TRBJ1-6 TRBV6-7 CATWVTWIAEGTFFNSPLHF TGTGCCACCTGGGTTACTTGGATAGCGGAGGGGACGTTTTTTAATTCACCCCTCCACTTT
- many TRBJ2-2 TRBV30 CAASRREHGELFF TGTGCCGCCAGCCGGAGGGAGCACGGGGAGCTGTTTTTT
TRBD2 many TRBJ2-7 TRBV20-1 CSASPERLAGANEQYF TGCAGTGCTAGTCCCGAGAGACTAGCGGGGGCTAACGAGCAGTACTTC
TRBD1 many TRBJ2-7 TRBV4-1 CASSGPRAGGGFEQYF TGCGCCAGCAGCGGGCCCCGGGCAGGGGGCGGTTTCGAGCAGTACTTC
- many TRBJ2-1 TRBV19 CASSITAGGDNEQFF TGTGCCAGTAGTATAACGGCAGGGGGGGACAATGAGCAGTTCTTC
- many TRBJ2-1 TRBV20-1 CSARARRTYNEQFF TGCAGTGCTAGAGCCCGGCGCACCTACAATGAGCAGTTCTTC
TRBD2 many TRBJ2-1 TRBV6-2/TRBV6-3 CASRGGGEQFF TGTGCCAGCCGCGGGGGGGGGGAGCAGTTCTTC
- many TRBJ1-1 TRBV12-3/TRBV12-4 CASTPLRTPLQAFF TGTGCCAGCACCCCGCTCAGGACCCCTCTTCAAGCTTTCTTT
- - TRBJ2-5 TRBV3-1 CASTHLGTQYF TGTGCCAGCACCCATCTTGGGACCCAGTACTTC
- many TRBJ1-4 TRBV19 CASSIFGTDNEKLFF TGTGCCAGTAGTATCTTTGGGACGGACAATGAAAAACTGTTTTTT
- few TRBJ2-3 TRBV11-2 CASSSIREATQYF TGTGCCAGCAGCTCCATCCGCGAGGCTACGCAGTATTTT